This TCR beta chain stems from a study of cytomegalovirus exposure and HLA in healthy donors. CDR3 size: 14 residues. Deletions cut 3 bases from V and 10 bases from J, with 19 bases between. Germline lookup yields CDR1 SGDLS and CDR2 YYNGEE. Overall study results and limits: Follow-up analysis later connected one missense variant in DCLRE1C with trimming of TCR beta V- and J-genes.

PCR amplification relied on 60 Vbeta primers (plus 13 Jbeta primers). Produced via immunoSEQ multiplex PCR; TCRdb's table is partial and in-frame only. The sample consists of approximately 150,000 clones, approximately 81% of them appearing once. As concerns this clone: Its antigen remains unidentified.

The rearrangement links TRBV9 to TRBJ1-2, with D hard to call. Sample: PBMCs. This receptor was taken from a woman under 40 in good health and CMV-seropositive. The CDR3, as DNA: TGTGCCAGCAGCGCCGGGAGCGGATCTTTTCCCTACACCTTC. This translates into CASSAGSGSFPYTF.